What follows are 13 T cell receptor beta chains derived from one specimen sequenced in a study of cytomegalovirus exposure and HLA in healthy donors. The PCR had 60 Vbeta and 13 Jbeta primers. Method: immunoSEQ multiplex PCR; TCRdb's copy keeps in-frame clones and lacks some. Altogether a few hundred thousand clones are present, more than 60% being singletons, with the ten largest covering about 0.22%. The sample consisted of PBMCs. The origin of the receptors is a girl aged 2-10 years in good health and CMV-seronegative.

The chain is built from TRBV10-2 and TRBJ2-1, with D possibly matching TRBD1 (5 bases). V shed 2 bases and J shed 0 bases, with 8 bases lying between them. Germline CDR1 WSHSY, CDR2 SAAADI. The length of the CDR3 is 15 residues. CDR3 loop: CASSEDRSSYNEQFF. Here the CDR3 DNA reads TGCGCCAGCAGTGAGGACAGAAGCTCCTACAATGAGCAGTTCTTC.

V usage is TRBV7-9 and J usage is TRBJ2-3; D uncertain. The CDR3 contains 13 residues. Germline V gene data show CDR1 as SEHNR and CDR2 as FQNEAQ (reference sequence). The ends were cut back, 4 bases at V and 2 bases at J, with 7 bases in the middle. CDR3 nucleotides: TGTGCCAGCAGCTCCCCCCACACAGATACGCAGTATTTT. Translation gives CASSSPHTDTQYF.

On this clone itself: This CDR3 is also generated by other DNA sequences in the sample. The V call is TRBV10-3, the J call TRBJ1-1; 10 bases fit TRBD1. This CDR3 comprises 14 residues. Germline V gene lookup returns CDR1 ENHRY and CDR2 SYGVKD. V was clipped by 9 bases and J by 0 bases; unmatched bases: 4. CDR3 residues: CAISGTGVNTEAFF. CDR3 DNA sequence: TGTGCCATTTCTGGGACAGGGGTGAACACTGAAGCTTTCTTT.

Remarks on this clone: Relative to the germline gene, one junction end is altered; a read error may explain this. V gene TRBV7-9 combines with J gene TRBJ2-1; TRBD2 might be the D (6 bases). The germline CDR1 and CDR2 sequences are SEHNR and FQNEAQ (reference sequence). This CDR3 contains 16 residues. CDR3 nucleotides: TGTGCCAGCAGCGTCAATCCGGGACTGTCCTTCAATGAGCAGTTCTTC. Translation: CASSVNPGLSFNEQFF.

The gene calls are TRBV13 and TRBJ2-7; 8 bases are a match to TRBD2. Germline loops: CDR1 PRHDT, CDR2 FYEKMQ (reference sequence). V shed 5 bases and J 2 bases; nucleotides not matched to a gene: 17. The CDR3 contains 18 residues. The CDR3 region has the DNA TGTGCCAGCAGCCAAGAAGTTTCCGGGGGGGGACTACCCTACGAGCAGTACTTC. Translation gives CASSQEVSGGGLPYEQYF.

The chain joins TRBV5-1 to TRBJ2-2, with 10 bases identical to TRBD2. Losses at the gene ends were 4 bases for V and 3 bases for J; bases not matched to a gene: 6. The CDR3 is made up of 16 amino acids. CDR1 SGHRS and CDR2 YFSETQ come from the germline V gene. The CDR3 protein is CASSLWTSGDTGELFF. The CDR3 DNA follows: TGCGCCAGCAGCCTATGGACTAGCGGTGACACCGGGGAGCTGTTTTTT.

In this sample, this clone turned up a few times. The J gene is TRBJ1-1, the V gene TRBV4-2; perhaps TRBD1 as D (5 bases). The CDR3 covers 16 residues. V dropped 0 bases and J dropped 1 base, with 12 bases sitting between them. Germline V gene lookup returns CDR1 LGHNA and CDR2 YNFKEQ. The CDR3 reads CASSQDLAGGNTEAFF. Written as DNA, the CDR3 is TGTGCCAGCAGCCAAGATTTGGCCGGGGGGAACACTGAAGCTTTCTTT.

The chain recombines TRBV5-5 with TRBJ1-2; TRBD1 agrees at 7 bases. From germline, CDR1 is SGHKS and CDR2 YYEKEE (reference sequence). V gave up 0 bases and J gave up 7 bases; unmatched junction bases: 9. The CDR3 is made up of 15 amino acids. The CDR3 DNA reads as TGTGCCAGCAGCTTGGGGCCTTCGACAGGGACTGGCTACACCTTC. Translation gives CASSLGPSTGTGYTF.

The genes are TRBV4-1 and TRBJ1-2; D call uncertain. The CDR3 sequence is 14 residues long. Trimming removed 1 base from V and 4 bases from J, with 10 bases in between. Germline V CDR1 and CDR2: MGHRA, YSYEKL. Written as DNA, the CDR3 is TGCGCCAGCAGCCAAGCTTCCGTTTTCTATGGCTACACCTTC. Encoded protein: CASSQASVFYGYTF.

The chain recombines TRBV13 with TRBJ2-7, with TRBD2 identical over 10 bases. Germline values: CDR1 PRHDT, CDR2 FYEKMQ (reference sequence). Trimming cost V 1 base and J 2 bases; bases outside gene matches: 2. CDR3 length: 15 amino acids. The CDR3 nucleotides read TGTGCCAGCAGCTTAGTGGGACTAGCGACCTACGAGCAGTACTTC. Its protein product is CASSLVGLATYEQYF.

This clone was counted once. The chain joins TRBV7-9 to TRBJ1-2, with 9 bases that match TRBD1. CDR1 and CDR2 (germline): SEHNR, FQNEAQ (reference sequence). Unmatched junction bases numbered 11, after V lost 10 bases and J lost 8 bases. CDR3 length: 13 amino acids. The CDR3 reads CATDDGTGKGYTF. Here the CDR3 DNA reads TGTGCCACAGACGACGGGACAGGGAAAGGCTACACCTTC.

V usage is TRBV10-1 and J usage is TRBJ2-2; TRBD2 matches 7 bases. Germline V CDR1 and CDR2: WNHNN, SYGVQD (reference sequence). The CDR3 length is 13 residues. The junction had 3 bases not matched to a gene; V was cut back by 8 bases and J by 3 bases. CDR3 protein: CASRGGDTGELFF. CDR3 sequence (DNA): TGCGCCAGCCGTGGGGGGGACACCGGGGAGCTGTTTTTT.

V usage is TRBV7-9 and J usage is TRBJ1-1; TRBD1 might be the D (6 bases). The CDR3 has 16 amino acids. V was shortened by 1 base and J by 5 bases, with 17 bases between the two germline ends. CDR1 is SEHNR and CDR2 is FQNEAQ in the germline V gene (reference sequence). The CDR3 DNA reads as TGTGCCAGCAGCTTAGAGGGGCTCATGGGGGCTACTGAAGCTTTCTTT. Translated: CASSLEGLMGATEAFF.